This T cell receptor (beta chain) was captured by sequencing in a study of radiotherapy plus CTLA-4 blockade in lung cancer. Study in general: Of all patients, approximately 18% responded objectively and roughly 31% showed disease control.

This CDR3 is 15 amino acids long. CDR1 is LGHNA and CDR2 is YSLEER in the germline V gene. V lost 0 bases, J lost 1 base, and 10 bases lay in between. Sequencing was performed with immunoSEQ multiplex PCR; in TCRdb, only in-frame clones are kept and a portion is missing. The sample lists 28,000 or so clones; about 72% were seen once. This TCR was sampled from a human donor with non-small cell lung cancer who had stable disease on radiotherapy plus ipilimumab. This chain links TRBV4-3 with TRBJ2-7; D ambiguous. Specimen: peripheral blood, collected from a patient treated with radiotherapy plus ipilimumab. In DNA, the CDR3 is TGCGCCAGCAGCCAAGACGGGCGCGGATCCTACGAGCAGTACTTC. This sequence encodes CASSQDGRGSYEQYF.